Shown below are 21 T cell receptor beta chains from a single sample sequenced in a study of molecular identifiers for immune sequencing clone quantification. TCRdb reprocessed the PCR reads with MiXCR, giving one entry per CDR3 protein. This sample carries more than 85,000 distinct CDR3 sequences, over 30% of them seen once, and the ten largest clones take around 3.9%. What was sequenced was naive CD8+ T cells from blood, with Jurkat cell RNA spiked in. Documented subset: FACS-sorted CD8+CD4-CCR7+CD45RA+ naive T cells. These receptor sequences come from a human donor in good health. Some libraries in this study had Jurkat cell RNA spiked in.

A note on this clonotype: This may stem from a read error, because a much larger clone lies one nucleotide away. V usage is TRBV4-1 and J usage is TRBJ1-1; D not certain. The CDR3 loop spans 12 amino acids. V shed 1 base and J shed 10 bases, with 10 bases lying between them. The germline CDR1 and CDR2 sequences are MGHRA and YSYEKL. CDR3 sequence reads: CASSQVGSVAFF. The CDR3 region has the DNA TGCGCCAGCAGCCAAGTAGGATCTGTAGCTTTCTTT.

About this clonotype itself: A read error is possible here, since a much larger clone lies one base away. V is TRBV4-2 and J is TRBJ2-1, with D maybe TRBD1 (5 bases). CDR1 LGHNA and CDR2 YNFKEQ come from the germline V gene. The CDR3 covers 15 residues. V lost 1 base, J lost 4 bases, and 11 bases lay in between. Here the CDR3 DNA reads TGTGCCAGCAGCCAAGCAGGGCCCATATACAATGAGCAGTTCTTC. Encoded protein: CASSQAGPIYNEQFF.

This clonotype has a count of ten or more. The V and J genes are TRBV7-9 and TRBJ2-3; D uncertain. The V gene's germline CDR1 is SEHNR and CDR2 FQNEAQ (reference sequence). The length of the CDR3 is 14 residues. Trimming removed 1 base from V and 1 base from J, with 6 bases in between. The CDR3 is CASSLGPRTDTQYF. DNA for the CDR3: TGTGCCAGCAGCTTAGGCCCTCGCACAGATACGCAGTATTTT.

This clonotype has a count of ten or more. Here the CDR3 reads CASSLTNSPLHF. In nucleotides, the CDR3 is TGTGCCAGCAGCTTAACTAATTCACCCCTCCACTTT. J is TRBJ1-6 and V is TRBV7-2; D remains ambiguous. Between the trimmed V and J ends, which lost 2 bases and 6 bases, there was a span of 2 bases. Germline CDR1 and CDR2: SGHTA and FQGNSA. The CDR3 contains 12 residues.

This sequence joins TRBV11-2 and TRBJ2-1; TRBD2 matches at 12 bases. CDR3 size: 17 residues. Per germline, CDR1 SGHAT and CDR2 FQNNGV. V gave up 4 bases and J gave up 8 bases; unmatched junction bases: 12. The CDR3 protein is CASSSLAGGPSRDEQFF. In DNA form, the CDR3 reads TGTGCCAGCAGCTCGCTAGCGGGAGGGCCATCACGAGATGAGCAGTTCTTC.

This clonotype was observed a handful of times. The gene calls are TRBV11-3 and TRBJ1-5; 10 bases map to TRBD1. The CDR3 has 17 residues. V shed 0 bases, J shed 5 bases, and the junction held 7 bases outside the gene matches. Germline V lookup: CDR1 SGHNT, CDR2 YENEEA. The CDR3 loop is CASSLDPGTGVDQPQHF. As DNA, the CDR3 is TGTGCCAGCAGCTTAGATCCCGGGACAGGGGTCGATCAGCCCCAGCATTTT.

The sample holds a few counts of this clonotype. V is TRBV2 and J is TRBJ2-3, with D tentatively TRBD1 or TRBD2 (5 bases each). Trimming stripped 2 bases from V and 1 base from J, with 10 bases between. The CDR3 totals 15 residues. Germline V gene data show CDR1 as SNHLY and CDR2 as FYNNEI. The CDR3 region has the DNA TGTGCCAGCAGTGAATTCCGGGACCGCACAGATACGCAGTATTTT. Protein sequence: CASSEFRDRTDTQYF.

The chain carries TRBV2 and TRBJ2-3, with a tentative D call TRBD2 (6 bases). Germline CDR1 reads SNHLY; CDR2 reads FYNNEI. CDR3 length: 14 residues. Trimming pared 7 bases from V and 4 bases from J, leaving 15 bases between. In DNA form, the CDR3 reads TGTGCCAGCACGAAGCGGCGGGACTCAGATACGCAGTATTTT. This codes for CASTKRRDSDTQYF.

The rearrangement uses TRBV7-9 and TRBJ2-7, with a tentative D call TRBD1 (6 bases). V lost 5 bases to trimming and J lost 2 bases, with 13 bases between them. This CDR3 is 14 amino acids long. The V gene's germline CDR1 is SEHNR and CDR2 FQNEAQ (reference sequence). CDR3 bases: TGTGCCAGCAGCCCCGGGACAAAACCCTACGAGCAGTACTTC. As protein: CASSPGTKPYEQYF.

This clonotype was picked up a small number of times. The CDR3 is CASSHQTSGRLGANVLTF. In DNA, the CDR3 is TGTGCCAGCAGCCATCAGACTAGCGGGAGGCTTGGGGCCAACGTCCTGACTTTC. V gene TRBV3-1 combines with J gene TRBJ2-6, with TRBD2 matching 13 bases. Looked up from germline, CDR1 is LGHDT and CDR2 is YNNKEL (reference sequence). The V and J ends lost 3 bases and 3 bases, in that order; junction bases with no gene match: 5. The CDR3 is 18 residues long.

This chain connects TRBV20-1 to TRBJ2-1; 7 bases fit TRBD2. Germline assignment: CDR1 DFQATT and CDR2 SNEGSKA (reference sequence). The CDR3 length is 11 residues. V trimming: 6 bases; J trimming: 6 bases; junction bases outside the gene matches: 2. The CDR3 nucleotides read TGCAGTGCGCGGGGGTCCAATGAGCAGTTCTTC. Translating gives CSARGSNEQFF.

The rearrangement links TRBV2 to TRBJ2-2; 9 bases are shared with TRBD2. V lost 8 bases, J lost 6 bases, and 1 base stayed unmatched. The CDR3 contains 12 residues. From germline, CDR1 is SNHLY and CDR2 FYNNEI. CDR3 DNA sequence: TGTGCCAGCGGCGGGGGGGCCGGGGAGCTGTTTTTT. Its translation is CASGGGAGELFF.

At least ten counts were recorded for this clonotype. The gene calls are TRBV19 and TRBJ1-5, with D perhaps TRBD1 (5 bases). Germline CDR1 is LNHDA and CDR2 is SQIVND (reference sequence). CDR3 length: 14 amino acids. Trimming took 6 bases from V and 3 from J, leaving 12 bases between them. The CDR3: CASSLGVFNQPQHF. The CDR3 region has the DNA TGTGCCAGTAGCTTGGGGGTGTTCAATCAGCCCCAGCATTTT.

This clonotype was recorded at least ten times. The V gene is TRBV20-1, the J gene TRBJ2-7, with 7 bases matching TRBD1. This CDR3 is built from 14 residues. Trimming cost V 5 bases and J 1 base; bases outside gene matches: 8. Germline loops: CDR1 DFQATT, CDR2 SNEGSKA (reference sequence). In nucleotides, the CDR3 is TGCAGTGCTCATGGGACAGCAAATTCCTACGAGCAGTACTTC. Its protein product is CSAHGTANSYEQYF.

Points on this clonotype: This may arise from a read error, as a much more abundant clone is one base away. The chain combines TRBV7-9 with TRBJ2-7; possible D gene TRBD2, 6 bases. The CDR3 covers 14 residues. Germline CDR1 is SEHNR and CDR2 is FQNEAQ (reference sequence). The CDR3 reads CASGLRAGGYEQYF. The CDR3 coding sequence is TGTGCCAGCGGCTTAAGGGCCGGGGGCTACGAGCAGTACTTC.

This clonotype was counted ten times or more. The CDR3 is CASSQAGDTQYF. The CDR3 region has the DNA TGCGCCAGCAGCCAAGCGGGAGATACGCAGTATTTT. The chain couples TRBV4-3 to TRBJ2-3; D is ambiguous. The CDR3 sequence is 12 residues long. Trimming cost V 1 base and J 5 bases, with 4 bases left between them. Germline-derived CDR1 and CDR2 are LGHNA and YSLEER.

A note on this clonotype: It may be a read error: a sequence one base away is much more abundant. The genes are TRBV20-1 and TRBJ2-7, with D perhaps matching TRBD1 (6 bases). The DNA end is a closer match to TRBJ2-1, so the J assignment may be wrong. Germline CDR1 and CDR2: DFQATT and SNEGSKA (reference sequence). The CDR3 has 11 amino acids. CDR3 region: CSARAGVEQFF. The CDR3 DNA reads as TGCAGTGCTAGGGCAGGGGTTGAGCAGTTCTTC.

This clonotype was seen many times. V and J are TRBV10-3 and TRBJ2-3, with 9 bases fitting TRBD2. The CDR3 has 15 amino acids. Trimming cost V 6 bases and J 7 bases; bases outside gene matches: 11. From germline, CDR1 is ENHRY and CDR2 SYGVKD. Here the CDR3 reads CAIRAIAGDGYTQYF. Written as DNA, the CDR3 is TGTGCCATCAGGGCAATAGCGGGAGACGGGTATACGCAGTATTTT.

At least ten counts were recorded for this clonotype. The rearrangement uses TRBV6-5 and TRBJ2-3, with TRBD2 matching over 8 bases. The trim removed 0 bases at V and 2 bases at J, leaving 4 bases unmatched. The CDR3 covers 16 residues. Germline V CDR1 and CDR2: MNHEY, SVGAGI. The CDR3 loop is CASSYSAGGITDTQYF. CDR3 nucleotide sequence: TGTGCCAGCAGTTACTCGGCGGGAGGTATCACAGATACGCAGTATTTT.

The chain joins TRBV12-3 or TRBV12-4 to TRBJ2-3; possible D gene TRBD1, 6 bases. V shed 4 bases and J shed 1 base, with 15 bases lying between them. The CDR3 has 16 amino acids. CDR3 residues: CASSSGQTGRTDTQYF. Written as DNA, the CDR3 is TGTGCCAGCAGTTCCGGACAGACTGGACGCACAGATACGCAGTATTTT.

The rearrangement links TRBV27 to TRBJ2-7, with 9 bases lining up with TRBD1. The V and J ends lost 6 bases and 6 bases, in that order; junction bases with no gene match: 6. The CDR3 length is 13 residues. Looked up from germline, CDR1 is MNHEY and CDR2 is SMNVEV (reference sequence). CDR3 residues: CASSPGTGSEQYF. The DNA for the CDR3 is TGTGCCAGCAGCCCCGGGACAGGGAGCGAGCAGTACTTC.